Following are 30 T cell receptor beta chains from one sample sequenced in a study of T-cell memory formation after mild COVID-19. TCRdb itself ran the 5' RACE reads through MiXCR, one entry per CDR3 protein. Of about 200,000 distinct CDR3 sequences listed, about 9.2% were seen once; the top ten hold 3.5% to 4%. The sequenced material came from PBMCs or a T cell subset sorted from them (not recorded which). These receptors were collected from a man aged 18 to 29 who had mild COVID-19 (a few samples of this study predate the infection). Cell type and time point are not known.

The chain combines TRBV5-5 with TRBJ1-1, with D uncertain. Per germline, CDR1 SGHKS and CDR2 YYEKEE (reference sequence). This CDR3 has 11 residues. V was clipped by 4 bases and J by 12 bases, with 13 bases between them. For the CDR3, the DNA is TGTGCCAGCAGCACGGCCGCGGGTCCTTTCTTT. Its protein product is CASSTAAGPFF.

This clonotype was detected only a few times. This chain joins TRBV30 and TRBJ1-1; D uncertain. There are 13 residues in the CDR3. Germline CDR1 GTSNPN, CDR2 SVGIG (reference sequence). Trimming took 6 bases from V and 3 from J, leaving 14 bases between them. The CDR3 DNA reads TGTGCCTGCAACCGGCTGGCGGACACTGAAGCTTTCTTT. It is translated as CACNRLADTEAFF.

V usage is TRBV7-2 and J usage is TRBJ2-5; no reliable D call. CDR3 length: 14 residues. CDR1 is SGHTA, CDR2 FQGNSA, per germline. Between the trimmed V and J ends, which lost 5 bases and 0 bases, there was a span of 10 bases. The CDR3 loop is CASSPTAYQETQYF. For the CDR3, the DNA is TGTGCCAGCAGCCCTACAGCGTACCAAGAGACCCAGTACTTC.

The rearrangement links TRBV9 to TRBJ2-1, with D unresolved. CDR3 length: 15 amino acids. Germline assignment: CDR1 SGDLS and CDR2 YYNGEE. The V and J ends lost 3 bases and 6 bases respectively, with 16 bases between them. As DNA, the CDR3 is TGTGCCAGCAGCGGAACAGACTCCCGCGGCAATGAGCAGTTCTTC. Its translation: CASSGTDSRGNEQFF.

The sample holds a few counts of this clonotype. The chain couples TRBV28 to TRBJ2-3; D is possibly TRBD2 (5 bases). In germline, CDR1 is MDHEN, CDR2 SYDVKM. Trimming left V 3 bases short and J 10 bases short, with 11 bases between. The CDR3 sequence is 12 residues long. The CDR3 region is CASSFRGFAQYF. The CDR3 coding sequence is TGTGCCAGCAGTTTCAGAGGGTTCGCGCAGTATTTT.

This clonotype was seen more than once but under ten times. V and J are TRBV12-3 or TRBV12-4 and TRBJ1-1; no firm D call. Trimming took off 6 bases at V and 10 bases at J, with 24 bases between the two ends. CDR3 length: 15 amino acids. As DNA, the CDR3 is TGTGCCAGCAGCCTTTCCGTCGGTACTGAATCGGGAGCTTTCTTT. Its protein product is CASSLSVGTESGAFF.

This clonotype was seen at least ten times. The chain couples TRBV18 to TRBJ1-5; possibly TRBD1 for D (6 bases). Germline assignment: CDR1 KGHSH and CDR2 LQKENI. The V and J ends lost 3 bases and 5 bases respectively, with 14 bases between them. The CDR3 contains 15 residues. The CDR3 reads CASSPPGAVDQPQHF. Written as DNA, the CDR3 is TGTGCCAGCTCACCTCCAGGGGCGGTTGATCAGCCCCAGCATTTT. Full variable domain (remainder filled in from reference TRBV18 and TRBJ1-5): NAGVMQNPRHLVRRRGQEARLRCSPMKGHSHVYWYRQLPEEGLKFMVYLQKENIIDESGMPKERFSAEFPKEGPSILRIQQVVRGDSAAYFCASSPPGAVDQPQHFGDGTRLSIL.

This clonotype was counted a few times. Compared with germline, one end of the junction differs, possibly owing to a read error. The chain couples TRBV7-7 to TRBJ2-5, with unresolved D. The germline V gene has CDR1 SSHAT and CDR2 FNYEAQ (reference sequence). CDR3 length: 15 residues. The CDR3 coding sequence is TGTGCTAGCAGCTTATCCGGAACGCGCCAAGAGACCCAGTACTTC. Translating gives CASSLSGTRQETQYF. Combining the CDR3 with reference TRBV7-7 and TRBJ2-5 gives the whole variable domain GAGVSQSPRYKVTKRGQDVTLRCDPISSHATLYWYQQALGQGPEFLTYFNYEAQPDKSGLPSDRFSAERPEGSISTLTIQRTEQRDSAMYRCASSLSGTRQETQYFGPGTRLLVL.

This chain links TRBV7-2 with TRBJ1-4; tentative D call: TRBD1 (5 bases). The V gene lost 4 bases and the J gene lost 8 bases, with 17 bases spanning the gap. The CDR3 runs 15 residues. Germline CDR1 and CDR2: SGHTA and FQGNSA. The CDR3 region is CASSSQGVGWEKLFF. The DNA for the CDR3 is TGTGCCAGCAGCTCCCAGGGTGTCGGTTGGGAAAAACTGTTTTTT.

This clonotype was seen many times. DNA for the CDR3: TGTGCCAGCAGCAGAAGGGGAATCATGAACACTGAAGCTTTCTTT. This encodes CASSRRGIMNTEAFF. The chain links TRBV11-2 to TRBJ1-1; TRBD1 is a possible D gene (5 bases). Trimming shortened V by 5 bases and J by 0 bases, and 13 bases separated the two germline ends. CDR3 length: 15 residues. Looked up from germline, CDR1 is SGHAT and CDR2 is FQNNGV. The variable domain in full, completed from reference TRBV11-2 and TRBJ1-1, reads EAGVAQSPRYKIIEKRQSVAFWCNPISGHATLYWYQQILGQGPKLLIQFQNNGVVDDSQLPKDRFSAERLKGVDSTLKIQPAKLEDSAVYLCASSRRGIMNTEAFFGQGTRLTVV.

V usage is TRBV5-1 and J usage is TRBJ1-6, with no clear D. The CDR3 loop spans 16 amino acids. Trimming shortened V by 1 base and J by 3 bases, and 11 bases separated the two germline ends. Germline V lookup: CDR1 SGHRS, CDR2 YFSETQ. The CDR3 nucleotides are TGCGCCAGCAGCTTGAGAGAGCCCTACTATAATTCACCCCTCCACTTT. Amino acid sequence: CASSLREPYYNSPLHF.

This clonotype has at least ten counts. The chain employs TRBV28 and TRBJ2-5, with D tentatively TRBD1 or TRBD2 (5 bases each). Germline CDR1 reads MDHEN; CDR2 reads SYDVKM. The CDR3 consists of 13 residues. With 5 bases removed from V and 1 base from J, the gap between germline ends came to 8 bases. The CDR3 sequence is CASSGTLQETQYF. The CDR3 DNA reads TGTGCCAGCAGTGGGACGCTCCAAGAGACCCAGTACTTC.

The chain combines TRBV27 with TRBJ1-5; 8 nucleotides match TRBD1. Germline CDR1 is MNHEY and CDR2 is SMNVEV (reference sequence). The length of the CDR3 is 17 residues. Unmatched junction bases numbered 8, after V lost 3 bases and J lost 1 base. As DNA, the CDR3 is TGTGCCAGCAGTTTTCTCCCGACAGGGGAGAGCAATCAGCCCCAGCATTTT. Amino acid sequence: CASSFLPTGESNQPQHF.

This clonotype was recorded a few times. V gene TRBV19 combines with J gene TRBJ1-5; maybe TRBD1 (5 bases). The CDR3 is made up of 14 amino acids. CDR1 and CDR2 from the germline V gene are LNHDA and SQIVND (reference sequence). V was pared by 4 bases and J by 2 bases, with 9 bases between. CDR3 bases: TGTGCCAGTAGTACAGGGTTCGGCAATCAGCCCCAGCATTTT. Residues: CASSTGFGNQPQHF.

In this sample, this clonotype turned up a few times. The genes are TRBV4-3 and TRBJ1-6, with no clear D. Germline CDR1 and CDR2: LGHNA and YSLEER. Deletions cut 5 bases from V and 1 base from J, with 9 bases between. The CDR3 covers 15 residues. CDR3 bases: TGCGCCAGCAGCTTCGAGGCATCCTATAATTCACCCCTCCACTTT. This translates into CASSFEASYNSPLHF.

This clonotype has ten or more counts. The rearrangement joins TRBV7-9 to TRBJ2-3; no firm D call. CDR3 length: 16 residues. Trimming pared 2 bases from V and 2 bases from J, leaving 14 bases between. Germline-derived CDR1 and CDR2 are SEHNR and FQNEAQ (reference sequence). The DNA for the CDR3 is TGTGCCAGCAGCTTACTGACACTCGTTTACACAGATACGCAGTATTTT. This codes for CASSLLTLVYTDTQYF.

The chain has TRBV6-2 or TRBV6-3 and TRBJ2-5; TRBD1 aligns across 9 bases. Germline assignment: CDR1 MNHEY and CDR2 SVGEGT. Germline trimming cut 7 bases from V and 3 bases from J; bases unmatched to any gene: 12. CDR3 length equals 16 residues. DNA for the CDR3: TGTGCCAGCACTCCCGTAGGGACAGGGAAGGAAGAGACCCAGTACTTC. The encoded protein is CASTPVGTGKEETQYF.

The sample holds a few counts of this clonotype. The chain uses TRBV20-1 and TRBJ2-5; no definite D call. CDR3 length: 14 residues. V lost 6 bases, J lost 2 bases, and 16 bases lay in between. From germline, CDR1 is DFQATT and CDR2 SNEGSKA (reference sequence). The CDR3 coding sequence is TGCAGTGCCCCGGGCTCAAACATACAAGAGACCCAGTACTTC. Translating it yields CSAPGSNIQETQYF.

This clonotype came up a few times. The chain uses TRBV24-1 and TRBJ2-5, with D uncertain. CDR1 and CDR2 (germline): KGHDR, SFDVKD. CDR3 length: 14 amino acids. V shed 3 bases and J shed 1 base, with 8 bases lying between them. CDR3 sequence reads: CATSDPNVQETQYF. The CDR3 bases are TGTGCCACCAGTGATCCCAACGTCCAAGAGACCCAGTACTTC.

This clonotype came up a few times. J is TRBJ2-3 and V is TRBV20-1; D not resolved. The CDR3 length is 16 residues. Trimming removed 0 bases at V and 0 bases at J, with 13 bases between. Per germline, CDR1 DFQATT and CDR2 SNEGSKA (reference sequence). The CDR3 DNA reads TGCAGTGCTAGAGATCTGCTCGGGTATAGCACAGATACGCAGTATTTT. Residues: CSARDLLGYSTDTQYF.

This clonotype was seen only a few times. J is TRBJ2-7 and V is TRBV7-8; D unresolved. Per the germline V gene, CDR1 is SGHVS and CDR2 is FQNEAQ. The germline V and J ends were trimmed by 0 bases and 0 bases, with 6 bases remaining between them. The CDR3 sequence is 14 residues long. The CDR3 nucleotides read TGTGCCAGCAGCTTAGCCCCGGTCTCCTACGAGCAGTACGTC. Protein: CASSLAPVSYEQYV.

The chain is built from TRBV7-6 and TRBJ1-5; D uncertain. Germline CDR1 reads SGHVS; CDR2 reads FNYEAQ. The CDR3 loop spans 15 amino acids. The V gene lost 2 bases and the J gene lost 0 bases, with 8 bases spanning the gap. The CDR3 sequence is CASSLIAGSNQPQHF. The DNA of the CDR3 is TGTGCCAGCAGCTTAATAGCCGGTAGCAATCAGCCCCAGCATTTT. The full variable domain, completed using reference TRBV7-6 and TRBJ1-5, is GAGVSQSPRYKVTKRGQDVALRCDPISGHVSLYWYRQALGQGPEFLTYFNYEAQQDKSGLPNDRFSAERPEGSISTLTIQRTEQRDSAMYRCASSLIAGSNQPQHFGDGTRLSIL.

This clonotype was picked up one time. The V and J genes are TRBV5-6 and TRBJ2-4; the match to TRBD1 covers 7 bases. Per the germline V gene, CDR1 is SGHDT and CDR2 is YYEEEE. The trim removed 4 bases at V and 8 bases at J, leaving 9 bases unmatched. This CDR3 contains 14 residues. Here the CDR3 reads CASSPTGQGYIQYF. The CDR3 DNA follows: TGTGCCAGCAGCCCGACAGGGCAGGGATACATTCAGTACTTC.

The sample holds a few counts of this clonotype. The chain uses TRBV3-1 and TRBJ2-7, with D perhaps TRBD1 (5 bases). The germline V and J ends were trimmed by 4 bases and 5 bases, with 9 bases remaining between them. Germline CDR1 and CDR2: LGHDT and YNNKEL (reference sequence). The CDR3 has 12 amino acids. The CDR3 sequence is CASSPQGHEQYF. The CDR3 DNA follows: TGTGCCAGCAGCCCCCAGGGTCACGAGCAGTACTTC.

The chain employs TRBV19 and TRBJ2-2; D is uncertain. CDR1 and CDR2 from the germline V gene are LNHDA and SQIVND (reference sequence). The V gene lost 4 bases and the J gene lost 3 bases, with 3 bases spanning the gap. This CDR3 spans 12 amino acids. The CDR3 protein is CASSTHTGELFF. For the CDR3, the DNA is TGTGCCAGTAGTACCCACACCGGGGAGCTGTTTTTT.

This clonotype occurred many times. This chain uses TRBV29-1 with TRBJ2-1, with unresolved D. The CDR3 covers 13 residues. The ends were cut back, 4 bases at V and 2 bases at J, with 9 bases in the middle. The V gene's germline CDR1 is SQVTM and CDR2 ANQGSEA. CDR3 sequence: CSVVDFPYNEQFF. CDR3 in DNA: TGCAGCGTTGTAGATTTTCCCTACAATGAGCAGTTCTTC.

This clonotype was found many times. Here the CDR3 DNA reads TGCAGTGCCCCGACCCCAACAGGGTTCACTGAAGCTTTCTTT. Its protein product is CSAPTPTGFTEAFF. The V and J genes are TRBV20-1 and TRBJ1-1; D perhaps matches TRBD1 (6 bases). The CDR3 runs to 14 residues. Per germline, CDR1 DFQATT and CDR2 SNEGSKA (reference sequence). V lost 6 bases to trimming and J lost 4 bases, with 18 bases between them.

This clonotype was seen at least ten times. J is TRBJ1-4 and V is TRBV7-9, with 7 nucleotides matching TRBD1. Germline V gives CDR1 SEHNR, CDR2 FQNEAQ (reference sequence). V dropped 0 bases and J dropped 8; count of bases not matched to a gene: 6. The CDR3 length is 15 residues. CDR3 sequence: CASSLAGGGREKLFF. The CDR3 bases are TGTGCCAGCAGCTTAGCAGGGGGCGGGCGAGAAAAACTGTTTTTT. The full variable domain, rest sourced from reference TRBV7-9 and TRBJ1-4, is DTGVSQNPRHKITKRGQNVTFRCDPISEHNRLYWYRQTLGQGPEFLTYFQNEAQLEKSRLLSDRFSAERPKGSFSTLEIQRTEQGDSAMYLCASSLAGGGREKLFFGSGTQLSVL.

V is TRBV11-1 and J is TRBJ2-1; maybe TRBD1 (5 bases). Per the germline V gene, CDR1 is SGHAT and CDR2 is FQDESV (reference sequence). The CDR3 covers 13 residues. With 1 base removed from V and 7 bases from J, the gap between germline ends came to 8 bases. The CDR3 protein is CASSLGQTNEQFF. Here the CDR3 DNA reads TGTGCCAGCAGCTTAGGACAGACGAATGAGCAGTTCTTC.

This clonotype was observed many times. V usage is TRBV6-5 and J usage is TRBJ1-2, with 9 bases matching TRBD1. The trim removed 0 bases at V and 8 bases at J, leaving 7 bases unmatched. Germline CDR1 is MNHEY and CDR2 is SVGAGI. This CDR3 has 15 residues. The CDR3 coding sequence is TGTGCCAGCAGTTACTCCCGGACAGGGGTTAAAGGCTACACCTTC. As protein: CASSYSRTGVKGYTF.